The 6 T cell receptor beta chains presented below share a single source sample, sequenced in a study of T cells in Graves' hyperthyroidism and ophthalmopathy. The CDR3 regions of TCR beta were amplified from RNA transcripts. First-round RT-PCR with HTBI primers amplified the TCR CDR3 region. TCRdb passed the multiplex PCR reads through MiXCR, listing each CDR3 protein once. The data contain some 490,000 distinct CDR3 sequences, about 16% of them seen just once; the ten biggest clones take up 25% to 30%. Sequenced: blood. These receptors were collected from a woman in her 30s with Graves' ophthalmopathy.

This clonotype was detected a few times. The chain links TRBV11-2 to TRBJ2-3; the D is unclear. V lost 5 bases, J lost 7 bases, and 16 bases lay in between. This CDR3 spans 14 amino acids. Germline assignment: CDR1 SGHAT and CDR2 FQNNGV. The CDR3 spells CASSGHVTKYTQYF. The DNA for the CDR3 is TGTGCCAGCAGCGGGCACGTTACTAAGTATACGCAGTATTTT.

In nucleotides, the CDR3 is TGTGCCAGCAGTTACAGTGGGACAGGGGGAGCCGGGGAGCTGTTTTTT. Amino acids: CASSYSGTGGAGELFF. This chain uses TRBV6-5 with TRBJ2-2; 11 nucleotides match TRBD1. This CDR3 comprises 16 residues. Germline CDR1 MNHEY, CDR2 SVGAGI. The trim removed 2 bases at V and 6 bases at J, leaving 5 bases unmatched.

The sample holds a few counts of this clonotype. The chain links TRBV4-3 to TRBJ2-1; a weak D match, TRBD2 (6 bases). CDR1 and CDR2 (germline): LGHNA, YSLEER. The CDR3 has 16 amino acids. V dropped 1 base and J dropped 4 bases, with 14 bases sitting between them. CDR3: CASSQGWGTPYNEQFF. The CDR3 nucleotides read TGCGCCAGCAGCCAAGGGTGGGGGACTCCGTACAATGAGCAGTTCTTC.

The table lists this clonotype with a few counts. The rearrangement links TRBV27 to TRBJ2-1; D is uncertain. Trimming stripped 7 bases from V and 9 bases from J, with 19 bases between. Germline CDR1 and CDR2: MNHEY and SMNVEV (reference sequence). The CDR3 runs to 14 residues. Here the CDR3 DNA reads TGTGCCAGCACGGCGTCTCACTCCCTGGTTGAGCAGTTCTTC. Amino acids: CASTASHSLVEQFF.

At least ten counts were recorded for this clonotype. With a much larger clone just one base away, this may be a read error. The chain is built from TRBV7-9 and TRBJ1-1; D perhaps matches TRBD1 (5 bases). The germline V gene encodes CDR1 SEHNR and CDR2 FQNEAQ (reference sequence). Trimming removed 5 bases from V and 0 bases from J, with 10 bases in between. This CDR3 contains 14 residues. The chain's CDR3 is CASSIGTVNTEAFF. The CDR3 DNA reads as TGTGCCAGCAGCATAGGGACCGTGAACACTGAAGCTTTCTTT.

Only a few counts were recorded for this clonotype. This chain joins TRBV15 and TRBJ2-7; D may be TRBD1 (6 bases). TRBJ2-1 explains the end of the DNA better; the J call may be wrong. Per the germline V gene, CDR1 is LNHNV and CDR2 is YYDKDF (reference sequence). This CDR3 contains 15 residues. CDR3 amino acids: CATSLRTAVTYEQFF. The CDR3 bases are TGTGCCACCAGTCTAAGGACAGCCGTAACCTACGAGCAGTTCTTC.